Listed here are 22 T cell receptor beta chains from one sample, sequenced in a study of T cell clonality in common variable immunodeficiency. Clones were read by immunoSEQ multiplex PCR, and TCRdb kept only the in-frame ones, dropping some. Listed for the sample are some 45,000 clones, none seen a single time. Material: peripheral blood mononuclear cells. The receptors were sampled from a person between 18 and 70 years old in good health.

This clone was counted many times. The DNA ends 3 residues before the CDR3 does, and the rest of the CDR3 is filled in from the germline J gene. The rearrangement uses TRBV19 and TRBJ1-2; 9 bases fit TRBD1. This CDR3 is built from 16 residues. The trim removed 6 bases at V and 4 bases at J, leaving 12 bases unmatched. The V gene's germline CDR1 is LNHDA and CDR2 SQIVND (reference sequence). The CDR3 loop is CASRLTGQGNAYGYTF. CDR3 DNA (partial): TGTGCCAGTAGGCTGACTGGACAGGGGAATGCCTATGGC.

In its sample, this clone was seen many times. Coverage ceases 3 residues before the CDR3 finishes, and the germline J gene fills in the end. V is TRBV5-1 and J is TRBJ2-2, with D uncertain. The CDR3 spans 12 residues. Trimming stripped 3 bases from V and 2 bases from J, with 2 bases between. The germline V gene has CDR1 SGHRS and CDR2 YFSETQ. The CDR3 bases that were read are TGCGCCAGCAGCTCAAACACCGGGGAG. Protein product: CASSSNTGE. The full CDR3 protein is CASSSNTGELFF. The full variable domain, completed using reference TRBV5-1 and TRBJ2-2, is KAGVTQTPRYLIKTRGQQVTLSCSPISGHRSVSWYQQTPGQGLQFLFEYFSETQRNKGNFPGRFSGRQFSNSRSEMNVSTLELGDSALYLCASSSNTGELFFGEGSRLTVL.

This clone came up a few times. CDR3 sequence reads: CASTFGTGGQGTQYF. Partial CDR3 DNA: TGTGCCAGCACCTTTGGGACAGGGGGTCAAGGGACG. The chain couples TRBV19 to TRBJ2-3; 11 positions match TRBD1. The DNA ends 3 residues before the CDR3 does, and the rest of the CDR3 is filled in from the germline J gene. This CDR3 contains 15 residues. The germline V gene encodes CDR1 LNHDA and CDR2 SQIVND (reference sequence). The full variable domain, rest sourced from reference TRBV19 and TRBJ2-3, is DGGITQSPKYLFRKEGQNVTLSCEQNLNHDAMYWYRQDPGQGLRLIYYSQIVNDFQKGDIAEGYSVSREKKESFPLTVTSAQKNPTAFYLCASTFGTGGQGTQYFGPGTRLTVL.

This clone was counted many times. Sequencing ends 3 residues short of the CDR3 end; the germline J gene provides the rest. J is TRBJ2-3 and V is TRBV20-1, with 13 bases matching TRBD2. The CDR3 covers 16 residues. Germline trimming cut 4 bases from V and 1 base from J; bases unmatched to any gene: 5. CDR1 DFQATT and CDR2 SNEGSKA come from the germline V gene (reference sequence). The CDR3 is CSANYGLAGGTDTQYF. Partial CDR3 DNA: TGCAGTGCTAATTACGGACTAGCGGGGGGCACAGATACG.

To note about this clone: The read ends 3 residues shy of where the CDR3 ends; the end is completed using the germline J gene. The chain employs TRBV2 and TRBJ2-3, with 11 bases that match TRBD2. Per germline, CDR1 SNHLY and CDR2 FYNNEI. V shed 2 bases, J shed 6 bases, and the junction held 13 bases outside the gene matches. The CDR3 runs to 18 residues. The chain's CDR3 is CASSEPLSGGDSFDTQYF. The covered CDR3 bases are TGTGCCAGCAGTGAACCTCTTAGCGGGGGGGATAGTTTCGATACG.

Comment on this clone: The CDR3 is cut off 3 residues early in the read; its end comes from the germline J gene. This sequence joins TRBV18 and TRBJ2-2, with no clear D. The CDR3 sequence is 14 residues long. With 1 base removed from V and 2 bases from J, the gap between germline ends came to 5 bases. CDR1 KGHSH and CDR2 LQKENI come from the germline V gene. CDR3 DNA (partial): TGTGCCAGCTCACCACAGGGCAACACCGGGGAG. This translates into CASSPQGNTGE. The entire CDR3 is CASSPQGNTGELFF.

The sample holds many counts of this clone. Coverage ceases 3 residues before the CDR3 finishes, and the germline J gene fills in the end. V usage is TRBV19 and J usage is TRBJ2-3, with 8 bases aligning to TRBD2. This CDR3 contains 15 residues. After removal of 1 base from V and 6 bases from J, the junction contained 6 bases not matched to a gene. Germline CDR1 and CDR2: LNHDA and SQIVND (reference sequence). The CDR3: CASSIGGLERDTQYF. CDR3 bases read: TGTGCCAGTAGTATAGGGGGACTAGAGCGGGATACG. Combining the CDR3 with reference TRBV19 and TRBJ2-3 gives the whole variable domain DGGITQSPKYLFRKEGQNVTLSCEQNLNHDAMYWYRQDPGQGLRLIYYSQIVNDFQKGDIAEGYSVSREKKESFPLTVTSAQKNPTAFYLCASSIGGLERDTQYFGPGTRLTVL.

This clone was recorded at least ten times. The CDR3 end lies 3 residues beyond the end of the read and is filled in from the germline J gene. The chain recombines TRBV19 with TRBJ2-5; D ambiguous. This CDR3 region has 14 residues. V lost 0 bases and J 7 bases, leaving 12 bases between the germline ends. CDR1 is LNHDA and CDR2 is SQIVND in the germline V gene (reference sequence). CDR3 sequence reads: CASSIDRIPGTQYF. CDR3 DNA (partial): TGTGCCAGTAGTATAGACCGAATCCCGGGGACC.

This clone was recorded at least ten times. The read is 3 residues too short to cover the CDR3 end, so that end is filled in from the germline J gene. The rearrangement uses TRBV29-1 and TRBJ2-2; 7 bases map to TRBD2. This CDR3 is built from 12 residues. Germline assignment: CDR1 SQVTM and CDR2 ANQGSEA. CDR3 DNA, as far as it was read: TGCAGCGTTGAGGGGGGGGACTCACCG. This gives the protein CSVEGGDSP. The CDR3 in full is CSVEGGDSPLFF.

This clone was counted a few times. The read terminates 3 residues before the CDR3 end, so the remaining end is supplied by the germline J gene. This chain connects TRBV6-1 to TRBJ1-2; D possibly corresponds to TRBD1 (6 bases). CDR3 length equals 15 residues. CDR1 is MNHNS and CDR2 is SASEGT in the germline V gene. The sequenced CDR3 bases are TGTGCCAGCAGTGAAAATGGGGGGGGCTCGAATGAC. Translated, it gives CASSENGGGSND. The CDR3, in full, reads CASSENGGGSNDYTF.

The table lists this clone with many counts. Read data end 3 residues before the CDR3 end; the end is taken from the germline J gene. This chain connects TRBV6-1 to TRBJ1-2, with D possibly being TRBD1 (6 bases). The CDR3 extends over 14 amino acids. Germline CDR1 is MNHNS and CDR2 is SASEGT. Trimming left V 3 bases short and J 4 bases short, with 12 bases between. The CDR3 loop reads CASSEAGDGYGYTF. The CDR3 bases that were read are TGTGCCAGCAGTGAGGCAGGGGATGGCTATGGC.

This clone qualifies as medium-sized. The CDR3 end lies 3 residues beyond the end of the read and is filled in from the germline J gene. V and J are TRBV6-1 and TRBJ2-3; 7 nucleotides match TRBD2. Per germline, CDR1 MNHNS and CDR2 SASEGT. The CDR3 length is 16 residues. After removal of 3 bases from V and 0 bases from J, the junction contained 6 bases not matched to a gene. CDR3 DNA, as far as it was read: TGTGCCAGCAGTGAGCGCGGGGGAACTAGCACAGATACG. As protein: CASSERGGTSTDT. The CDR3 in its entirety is CASSERGGTSTDTQYF.

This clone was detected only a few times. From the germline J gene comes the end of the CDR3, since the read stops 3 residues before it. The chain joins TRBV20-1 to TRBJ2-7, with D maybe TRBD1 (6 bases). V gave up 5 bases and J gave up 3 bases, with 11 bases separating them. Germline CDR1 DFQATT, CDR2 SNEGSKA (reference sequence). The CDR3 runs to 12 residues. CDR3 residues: CSAGDNSYEQYF. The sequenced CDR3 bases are TGCAGTGCTGGGGACAACAGCTACGAG.

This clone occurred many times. The CDR3 reads CSARTGETQYF. Partial CDR3 DNA: TGCAGTGCGAGGACAGGGGAGACC. J is TRBJ2-5 and V is TRBV20-1; 8 nucleotides line up with TRBD1. The observed sequence ends 3 residues before the CDR3 terminus, with the missing tail filled in from the germline J gene. Trimming took 6 bases from V and 5 from J; bases not matched to a gene: 2. CDR3 length equals 11 residues. Per germline, CDR1 DFQATT and CDR2 SNEGSKA (reference sequence).

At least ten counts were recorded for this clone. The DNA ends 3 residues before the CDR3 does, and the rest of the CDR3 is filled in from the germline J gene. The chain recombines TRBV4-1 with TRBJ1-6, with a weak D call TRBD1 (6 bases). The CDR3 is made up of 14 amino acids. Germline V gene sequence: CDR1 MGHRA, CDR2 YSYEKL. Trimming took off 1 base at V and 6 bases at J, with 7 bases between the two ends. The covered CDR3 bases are TGCGCCAGCAGCCAAGTCAGGGGTAATTCACCC. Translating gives CASSQVRGNSP. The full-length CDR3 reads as CASSQVRGNSPLHF.

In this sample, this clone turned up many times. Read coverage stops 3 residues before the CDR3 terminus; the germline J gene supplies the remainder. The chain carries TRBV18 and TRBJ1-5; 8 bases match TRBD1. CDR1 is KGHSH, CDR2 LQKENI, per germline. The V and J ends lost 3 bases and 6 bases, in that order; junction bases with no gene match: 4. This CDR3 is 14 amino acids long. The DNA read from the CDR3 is TGTGCCAGCTCACCCGACAGGGGCGGTCAGCCC. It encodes CASSPDRGGQP. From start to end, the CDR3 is CASSPDRGGQPQHF.

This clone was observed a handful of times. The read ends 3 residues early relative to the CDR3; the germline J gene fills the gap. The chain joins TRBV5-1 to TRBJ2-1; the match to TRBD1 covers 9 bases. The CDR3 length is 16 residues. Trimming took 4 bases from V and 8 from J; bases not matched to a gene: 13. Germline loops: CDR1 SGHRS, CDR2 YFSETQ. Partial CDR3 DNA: TGCGCCAGCAGCGACGGCCTCGGGACAGGGTCCTATGAG. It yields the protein CASSDGLGTGSYE. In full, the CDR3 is CASSDGLGTGSYEQFF. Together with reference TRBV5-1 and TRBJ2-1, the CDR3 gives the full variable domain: KAGVTQTPRYLIKTRGQQVTLSCSPISGHRSVSWYQQTPGQGLQFLFEYFSETQRNKGNFPGRFSGRQFSNSRSEMNVSTLELGDSALYLCASSDGLGTGSYEQFFGPGTRLTVL.

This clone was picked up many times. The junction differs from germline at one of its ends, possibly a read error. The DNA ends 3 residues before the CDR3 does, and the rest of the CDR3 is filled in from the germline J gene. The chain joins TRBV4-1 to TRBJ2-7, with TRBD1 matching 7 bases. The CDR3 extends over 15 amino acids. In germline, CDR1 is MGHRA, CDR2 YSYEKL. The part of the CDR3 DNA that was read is TGCACCAGCAGCCAGAGGGGGCAGGGGATCTACGAG. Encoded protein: CTSSQRGQGIYE. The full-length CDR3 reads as CTSSQRGQGIYEQYF.

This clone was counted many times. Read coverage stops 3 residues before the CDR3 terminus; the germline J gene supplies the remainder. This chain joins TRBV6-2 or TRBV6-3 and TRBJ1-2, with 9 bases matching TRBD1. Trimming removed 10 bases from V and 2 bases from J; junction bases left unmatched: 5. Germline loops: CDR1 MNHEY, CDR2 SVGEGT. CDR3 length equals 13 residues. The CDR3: CATRTGANYGYTF. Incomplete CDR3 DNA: TGTGCCACCCGGACAGGGGCAAACTATGGC.

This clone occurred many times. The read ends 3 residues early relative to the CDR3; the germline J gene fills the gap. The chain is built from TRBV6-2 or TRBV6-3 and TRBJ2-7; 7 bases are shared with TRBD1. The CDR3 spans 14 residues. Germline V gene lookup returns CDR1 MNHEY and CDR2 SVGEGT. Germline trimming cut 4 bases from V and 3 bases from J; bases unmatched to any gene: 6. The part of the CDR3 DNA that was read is TGTGCCAGCAGTTCCTATACAGGGGTCTACGAG. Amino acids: CASSSYTGVYE. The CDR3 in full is CASSSYTGVYEQYF.

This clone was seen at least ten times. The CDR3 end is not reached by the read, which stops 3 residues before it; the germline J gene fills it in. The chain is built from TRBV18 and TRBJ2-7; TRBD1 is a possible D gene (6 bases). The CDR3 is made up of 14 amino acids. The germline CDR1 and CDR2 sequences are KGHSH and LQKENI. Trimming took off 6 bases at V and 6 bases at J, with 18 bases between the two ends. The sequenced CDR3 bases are TGTGCCAGCTCCCCAAGGGCAGGGGAAGGCGAG. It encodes CASSPRAGEGE. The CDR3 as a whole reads CASSPRAGEGEQYF.

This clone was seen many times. The CDR3: CASSRSGGDPDTQYF. CDR3 DNA, as far as it was read: TGTGCCAGCAGTCGGAGCGGGGGGGATCCAGATACG. The chain combines TRBV2 with TRBJ2-3, with 10 bases lining up with TRBD2. The read comes to an end 3 residues before the CDR3 does, leaving the germline J gene to fill in the end. The CDR3 is 15 residues long. V was pared by 5 bases and J by 4 bases, with 6 bases of the junction left unmatched. The germline gives CDR1 SNHLY, CDR2 FYNNEI.